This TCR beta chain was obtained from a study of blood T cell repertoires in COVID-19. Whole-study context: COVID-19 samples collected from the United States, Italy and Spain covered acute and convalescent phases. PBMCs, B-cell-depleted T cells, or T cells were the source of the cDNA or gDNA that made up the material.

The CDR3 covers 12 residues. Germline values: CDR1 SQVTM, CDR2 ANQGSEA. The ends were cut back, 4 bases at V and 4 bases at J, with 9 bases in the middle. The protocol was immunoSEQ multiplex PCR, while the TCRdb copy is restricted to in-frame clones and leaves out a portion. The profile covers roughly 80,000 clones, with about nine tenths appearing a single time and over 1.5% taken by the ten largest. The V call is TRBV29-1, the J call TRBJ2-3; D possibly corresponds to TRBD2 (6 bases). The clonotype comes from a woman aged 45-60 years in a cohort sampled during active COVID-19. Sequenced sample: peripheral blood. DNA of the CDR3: TGCAGCGTTGGTGGGAGGTCAGATACGCAGTATTTT. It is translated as CSVGGRSDTQYF.